The entry that follows covers one T cell receptor (beta chain) sequence. The data originate from a study of type 1 and type 2 diabetes patients. Amplification started from genomic DNA. The TCR beta CDR3 region was amplified using 30 forward and 13 reverse primers. TCRdb itself ran the multiplex PCR reads through MiXCR, one entry per CDR3 protein. Seen here are fewer than 350,000 distinct CDR3 sequences, roughly 48% observed once, and the top ten hold 12% to 15%. This CDR3 is built from 14 residues. Germline V gene data show CDR1 as MDHEN and CDR2 as SYDVKM. Trimming shortened V by 7 bases and J by 0 bases, and 11 bases separated the two germline ends.

Sequenced input: peripheral blood mononuclear cells (PBMCs). The chain couples TRBV28 to TRBJ2-3; D not certain. The receptor was derived from a man aged 18 to 30 with type 2 diabetes. The CDR3 DNA reads as TGTGCCAGCATCTCTTTTCGCAGCACAGATACGCAGTATTTT. It yields the protein CASISFRSTDTQYF.